These 22 T cell receptor beta chains came from one sample sequenced in a study of T cells expressing NK-cell markers. Reanalyzing the 5' RACE reads, TCRdb keeps one entry per CDR3 protein, without DNA. The sample is made up of over 250,000 distinct CDR3 sequences, and the top ten hold around 4% of it. Sequenced: blood T cells: a sorted CD56 or NKG2C T cell subset, CD4+ or CD8+ T cells, or bulk PBMC T cells (not recorded which). Every receptor here comes from a woman between 18 and 70 years old in good health.

This rearrangement joins TRBV4-3 to TRBJ1-2; TCRdb names TRBD1, which stays unverified in the absence of DNA. In germline, CDR1 is LGHNA, CDR2 YSLEER. The CDR3 contains 16 residues. Here the CDR3 reads CASSQETAGDNYGYTF.

This rearrangement joins TRBV20-1 to TRBJ1-4. Germline V gene sequence: CDR1 DFQATT, CDR2 SNEGSKA (reference sequence). The CDR3 is 14 residues long. The CDR3 here is CSATGRRTNEKLFF.

The gene calls are TRBV10-3 and TRBJ2-3. The germline gives CDR1 ENHRY, CDR2 SYGVKD. CDR3 size: 12 residues. The CDR3 spells CAIKRGTDTQYF.

This chain connects TRBV6-2 or TRBV6-3 to TRBJ2-1; TCRdb designates TRBD2, a call that cannot be tested without DNA. Germline-derived CDR1 and CDR2 are MNHEY and SVGEGT. This CDR3 has 15 residues. The CDR3 is CASERRTSGYNEQFF.

The chain is built from TRBV6-2 or TRBV6-3 and TRBJ2-2; TCRdb returns TRBD1, unconfirmable since there is no DNA. Germline loops: CDR1 MNHEY, CDR2 SVGEGT. This CDR3 spans 15 amino acids. The CDR3: CASSYPSQGGGELFF.

J is TRBJ2-3 and V is TRBV7-8; absent DNA, TCRdb's TRBD1 call cannot be checked. Germline V gives CDR1 SGHVS, CDR2 FQNEAQ. This CDR3 is built from 15 residues. The chain's CDR3 is CASSFRRQGTDTQYF.

The chain joins TRBV25-1 to TRBJ2-5; TCRdb's D call of TRBD1 is untestable without DNA. The CDR3 contains 15 residues. CDR1 and CDR2 from the germline V gene are MGHDK and SYGVNS. CDR3 amino acids: CASSLRSGGLETQYF.

The chain links TRBV11-2 to TRBJ2-3; with no DNA, the TCRdb D assignment of TRBD1 cannot be verified. Germline V lookup: CDR1 SGHAT, CDR2 FQNNGV. The CDR3 sequence is 15 residues long. CDR3 amino acids: CASGQPLSGTDTQYF.

The chain couples TRBV7-3 to TRBJ2-1; without DNA, the TCRdb call of TRBD2 cannot be checked. The germline V gene has CDR1 SGHTA and CDR2 FQGTGA. This CDR3 comprises 16 residues. The CDR3: CASSPGTSGRWDEQFF. The full variable domain, its missing parts supplied by reference TRBV7-3 and TRBJ2-1, is GAGVSQTPSNKVTEKGKYVELRCDPISGHTALYWYRQSLGQGPEFLIYFQGTGAADDSGLPNDRFFAVRPEGSVSTLKIQRTERGDSAVYLCASSPGTSGRWDEQFFGPGTRLTVL.

The rearrangement joins TRBV19 to TRBJ2-7; TCRdb's D gene call, TRBD2, goes unchecked for lack of DNA. CDR3 length: 14 amino acids. In germline, CDR1 is LNHDA, CDR2 SQIVND (reference sequence). The CDR3 region is CASSGGSGNYEQYF.

This sequence joins TRBV7-3 and TRBJ2-2; TCRdb lists TRBD1, though no DNA is available to test this call. The CDR3 is 13 residues long. The germline V gene has CDR1 SGHTA and CDR2 FQGTGA. CDR3: CASGTSNTGELFF.

This chain connects TRBV20-1 to TRBJ2-5; the TRBD2 assignment by TCRdb is unverifiable without DNA. The CDR3 runs 14 residues. Germline CDR1 and CDR2: DFQATT and SNEGSKA (reference sequence). CDR3 residues: CSSCPAGRQETQYF.

The J gene is TRBJ1-5, the V gene TRBV19; TCRdb reports TRBD1, a call that lacks DNA to check it against. The CDR3 consists of 16 residues. The germline gives CDR1 LNHDA, CDR2 SQIVND (reference sequence). The CDR3 sequence: CASSPSGGRSNQPQHF.

The chain carries TRBV7-2 and TRBJ2-3. CDR3 length equals 14 residues. CDR1 SGHTA and CDR2 FQGNSA come from the germline V gene. The CDR3 reads CASSLREGTDTQYF.

The V call is TRBV30, the J call TRBJ1-2; no DNA is available, so the TRBD1 call from TCRdb remains unchecked. The CDR3 extends over 13 amino acids. Germline CDR1 is GTSNPN and CDR2 is SVGIG (reference sequence). The CDR3 protein is CAWRAGQGLRYTF.

This chain connects TRBV4-2 to TRBJ2-1; TCRdb returns TRBD2, unconfirmable since there is no DNA. The CDR3 sequence is 18 residues long. The germline V gene has CDR1 LGHNA and CDR2 YNFKEQ. The CDR3 spells CASSQVAAGRALYNEQFF.

This chain joins TRBV19 and TRBJ1-5. Germline values: CDR1 LNHDA, CDR2 SQIVND (reference sequence). This CDR3 contains 14 residues. This CDR3 is CATKGRGGNQPQHF.

The chain links TRBV7-2 to TRBJ1-1. The germline gives CDR1 SGHTA, CDR2 FQGNSA. This CDR3 comprises 12 residues. The CDR3 here is CASSFLNTEAFF.

The chain recombines TRBV11-2 with TRBJ2-5; TCRdb's assignment of TRBD2 cannot be checked, as there is no DNA. Per germline, CDR1 SGHAT and CDR2 FQNNGV. This CDR3 spans 14 amino acids. The chain's CDR3 is CASSLTSERETQYF.

The genes are TRBV7-2 and TRBJ2-2; the D call of TRBD1 rests on TCRdb alone, since no DNA is present to check it. Germline V lookup: CDR1 SGHTA, CDR2 FQGNSA. The CDR3 consists of 15 residues. CDR3 amino acids: CASSFWTGESGELFF.

This CDR3 reads CASSLEWGTEAFF. The chain has TRBV7-8 and TRBJ1-1. The CDR3 runs 13 residues. Germline CDR1 and CDR2: SGHVS and FQNEAQ.

The chain carries TRBV9 and TRBJ1-1. The CDR3 is 12 amino acids. Germline V lookup: CDR1 SGDLS, CDR2 YYNGEE. The CDR3 region is CATGGMGTEAFF.